The clone carrying this T cell receptor beta chain was found once. The antigen remains unidentified. The data stem from a study of cytomegalovirus exposure and HLA in healthy donors. Findings of the study overall: Reports indicate that TCR beta sequences accurately predicted the HLA-A and HLA-B alleles of most subjects.

Primers included in the PCR were 60 Vbeta and 13 Jbeta primers. Profiled with immunoSEQ multiplex PCR; TCRdb holds only in-frame clones, not every one. In the table there are around 150,000 clones, approximately 71% of which are singletons. The sequence was obtained from a man aged 45-65 years in good health and CMV-seronegative. The specimen sequenced was PBMCs.

In nucleotides, the CDR3 is TGTGCCAGCAGTTTGGAACGGGGGACCTTCAATGAGCAGTTCTTC. It encodes CASSLERGTFNEQFF. This chain uses TRBV27 with TRBJ2-1, with D possibly TRBD2 on 6 matching bases. This CDR3 has 15 amino acids. Germline values: CDR1 MNHEY, CDR2 SMNVEV (reference sequence). The V gene lost 3 bases and the J gene lost 6 bases, with 15 bases spanning the gap.